The present T cell receptor (beta chain) was sequenced within a study of CD8+CD57+ T cells in acquired aplastic anemia. At the level of the study: DNA from sorted CD4+ and CD8+ cells averaged around 3.5 ug.

Those patients picked for sequencing had displayed CD8+CD57+ cell expansion on flow cytometry. TCR beta VDJ and CDR3 profiles were obtained from a genomic DNA template. TCRdb re-derived calls from the reads in MiXCR, one entry per CDR3 protein. The sample contains 400,000 to 600,000 distinct CDR3 sequences, about a third of which appear only once. V shed 0 bases and J shed 4 bases, with 9 bases lying between them. This CDR3 is built from 14 residues. Germline V gene data show CDR1 as MNHEY and CDR2 as SVGAGI. This clonotype was seen a few times. This clonotype was obtained from a human donor with aplastic anemia. Sequenced input: sorted CD4+, CD8+, or CD8+CD57+ T cells (not recorded which) from PBMCs. J is TRBJ1-1 and V is TRBV6-5; D is unclear. DNA of the CDR3: TGTGCCAGCAGTTACTCGGGCGCGGGCACTGAAGCTTTCTTT. Translating it yields CASSYSGAGTEAFF.